This T cell receptor (beta chain) is drawn from a study of Graves' ophthalmopathy and Graves' hyperthyroidism. Study information: Ahead of any treatment, peripheral blood was obtained at the initial diagnosis. Study-level results: Most thyroid-expanded clonotypes exceeding 0.001 frequency were also found in blood.

RNA served as the template for amplifying TCR beta CDR3 regions. First-round RT-PCR with HTBI primers preceded a second-round multiplex PCR. Using its own MiXCR run on the multiplex PCR reads, TCRdb lists one record per CDR3 protein. The data show almost 40,000 distinct CDR3 sequences, roughly 50% seen once. CDR1 and CDR2 from the germline V gene are SSHAT and FNYEAQ (reference sequence). CDR3 size: 14 residues. Among the exclusions were patients with other autoimmune diseases, uncontrolled infections, pregnancy or lactation. 8.5 to 10 ml of fresh blood yielded the PBMCs by density gradient. A word on this clonotype: Antigen unknown. The junction departs from germline at one end; a sequencing error may be responsible.

The chain is built from TRBV7-7 and TRBJ2-7, with D possibly matching TRBD1 (6 bases). This clonotype was sampled from an adult woman with stable Graves' hyperthyroidism. The sequenced sample was peripheral blood. CDR3 sequence (DNA): TGTGCTAGCAGCTTGGACAGCCAGGGGAACGAGCAGTACTTC. It codes for CASSLDSQGNEQYF.